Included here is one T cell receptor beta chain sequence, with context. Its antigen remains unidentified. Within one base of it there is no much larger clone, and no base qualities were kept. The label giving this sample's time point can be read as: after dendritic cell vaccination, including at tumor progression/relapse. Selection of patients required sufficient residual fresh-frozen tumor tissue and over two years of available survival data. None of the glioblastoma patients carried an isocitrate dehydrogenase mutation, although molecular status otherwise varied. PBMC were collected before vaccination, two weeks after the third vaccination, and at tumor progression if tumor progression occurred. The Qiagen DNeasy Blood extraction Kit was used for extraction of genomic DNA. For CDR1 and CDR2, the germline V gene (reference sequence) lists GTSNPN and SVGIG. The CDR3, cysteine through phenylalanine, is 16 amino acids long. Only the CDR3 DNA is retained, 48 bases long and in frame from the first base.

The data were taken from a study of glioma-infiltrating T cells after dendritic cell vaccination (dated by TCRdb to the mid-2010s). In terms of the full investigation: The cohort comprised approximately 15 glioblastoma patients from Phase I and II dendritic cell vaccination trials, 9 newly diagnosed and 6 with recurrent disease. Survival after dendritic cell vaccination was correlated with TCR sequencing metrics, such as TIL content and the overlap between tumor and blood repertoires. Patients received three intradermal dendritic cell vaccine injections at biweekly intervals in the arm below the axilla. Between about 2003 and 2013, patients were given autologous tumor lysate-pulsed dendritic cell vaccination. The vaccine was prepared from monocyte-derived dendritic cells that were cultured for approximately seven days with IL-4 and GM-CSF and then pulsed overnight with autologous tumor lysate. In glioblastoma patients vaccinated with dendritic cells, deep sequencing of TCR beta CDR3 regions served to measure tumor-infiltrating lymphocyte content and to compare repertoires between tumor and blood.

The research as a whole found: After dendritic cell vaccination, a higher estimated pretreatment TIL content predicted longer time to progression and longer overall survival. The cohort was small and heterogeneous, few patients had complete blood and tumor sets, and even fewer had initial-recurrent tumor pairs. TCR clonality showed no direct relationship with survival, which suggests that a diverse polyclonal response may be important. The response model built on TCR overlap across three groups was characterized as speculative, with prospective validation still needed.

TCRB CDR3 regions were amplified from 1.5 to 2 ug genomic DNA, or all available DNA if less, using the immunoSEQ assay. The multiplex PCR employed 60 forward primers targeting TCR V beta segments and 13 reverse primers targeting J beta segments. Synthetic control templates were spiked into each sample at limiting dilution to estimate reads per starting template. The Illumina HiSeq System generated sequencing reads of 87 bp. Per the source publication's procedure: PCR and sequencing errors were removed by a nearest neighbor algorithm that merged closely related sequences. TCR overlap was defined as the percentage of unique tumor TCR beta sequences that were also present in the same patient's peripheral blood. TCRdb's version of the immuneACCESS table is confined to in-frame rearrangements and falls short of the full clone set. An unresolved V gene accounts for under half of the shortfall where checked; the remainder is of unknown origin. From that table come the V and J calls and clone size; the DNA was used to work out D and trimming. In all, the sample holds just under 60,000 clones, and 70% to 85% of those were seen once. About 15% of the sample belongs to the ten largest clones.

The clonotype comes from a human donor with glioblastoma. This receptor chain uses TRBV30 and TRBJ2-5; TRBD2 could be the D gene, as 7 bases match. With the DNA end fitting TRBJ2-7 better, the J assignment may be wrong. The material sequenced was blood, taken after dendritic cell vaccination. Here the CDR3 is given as CAWSVRGAQHYYEQYF. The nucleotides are TGTGCCTGGAGTGTACGGGGGGCGCAACACTACTACGAGCAGTACTTC.